This T cell receptor beta chain is from a study of a mutant IDH1 vaccine in newly diagnosed glioma. Study-level background: Investigators started vaccination 4-6 weeks after radiotherapy alone, or with temozolomide cycles. Treated individuals were about 60% male and 37.5% female, averaging roughly 43 years of age. Radiotherapy, temozolomide, or both had been given previously, and both were given to most.

Stated time point: week 11, during vaccination. Each vaccine dose was 300 ug of mutant IDH1 20-mer peptide, with topical imiquimod. Assay used: immunoSEQ multiplex PCR; TCRdb lists only in-frame clones, some missing. The sample has 55,000 to 70,000 clones, approximately 90% seen once. Points on this clone: The antigen is undetermined.

This CDR3 contains 15 residues. V gave up 4 bases and J gave up 0 bases, with 12 bases separating them. CDR1 is SGHDN, CDR2 FVKESK, per germline. The rearrangement joins TRBV14 to TRBJ1-1, with D hard to call. This TCR derives from a man aged 35 to 55 with glioma. This sample comprised PBMCs, obtained from a glioma patient whose treatment included an IDH1 peptide vaccine. The CDR3 DNA reads TGTGCCAGCAGCCCCATCGGAGGGATGAACACTGAAGCTTTCTTT. This translates into CASSPIGGMNTEAFF. Supplemented by reference TRBV14 and TRBJ1-1, the full variable domain reads EAGVTQFPSHSVIEKGQTVTLRCDPISGHDNLYWYRRVMGKEIKFLLHFVKESKQDESGMPNNRFLAERTGGTYSTLKVQPAELEDSGVYFCASSPIGGMNTEAFFGQGTRLTVV.